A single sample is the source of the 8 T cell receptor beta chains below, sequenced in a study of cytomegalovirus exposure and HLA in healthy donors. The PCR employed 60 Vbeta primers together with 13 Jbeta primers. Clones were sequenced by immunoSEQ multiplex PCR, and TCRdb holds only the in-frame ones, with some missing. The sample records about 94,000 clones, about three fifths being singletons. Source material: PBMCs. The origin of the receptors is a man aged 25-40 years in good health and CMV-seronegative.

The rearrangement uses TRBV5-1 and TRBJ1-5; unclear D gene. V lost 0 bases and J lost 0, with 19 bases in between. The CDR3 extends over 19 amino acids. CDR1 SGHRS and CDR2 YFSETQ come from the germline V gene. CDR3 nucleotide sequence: TGCGCCAGCAGCTTGGATTCGGGATTTTTTAGATATAGCAATCAGCCCCAGCATTTT. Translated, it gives CASSLDSGFFRYSNQPQHF.

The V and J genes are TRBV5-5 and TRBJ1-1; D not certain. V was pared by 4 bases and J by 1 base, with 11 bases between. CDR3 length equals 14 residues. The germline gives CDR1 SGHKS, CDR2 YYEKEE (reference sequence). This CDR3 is CASSPRAGNTEAFF. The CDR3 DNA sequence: TGTGCCAGCAGCCCGAGAGCGGGGAACACTGAAGCTTTCTTT. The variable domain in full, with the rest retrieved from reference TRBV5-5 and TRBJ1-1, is DAGVTQSPTHLIKTRGQQVTLRCSPISGHKSVSWYQQVLGQGPQFIFQYYEKEERGRGNFPDRFSARQFPNYSSELNVNALLLGDSALYLCASSPRAGNTEAFFGQGTRLTVV.

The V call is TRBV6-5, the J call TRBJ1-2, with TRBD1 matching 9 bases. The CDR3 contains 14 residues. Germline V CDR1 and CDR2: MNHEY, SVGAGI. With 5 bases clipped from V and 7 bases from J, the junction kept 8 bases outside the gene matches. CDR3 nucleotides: TGTGCCAGCAGTCAAGGACAGGGGATCACTGGCTACACCTTC. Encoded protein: CASSQGQGITGYTF.

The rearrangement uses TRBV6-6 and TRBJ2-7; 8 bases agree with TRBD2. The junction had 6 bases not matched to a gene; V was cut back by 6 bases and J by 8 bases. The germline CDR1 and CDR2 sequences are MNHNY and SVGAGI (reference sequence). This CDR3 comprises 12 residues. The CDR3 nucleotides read TGTGCCAGCAGGGATACTAGCGGTCAGCAGTACTTC. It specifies CASRDTSGQQYF.

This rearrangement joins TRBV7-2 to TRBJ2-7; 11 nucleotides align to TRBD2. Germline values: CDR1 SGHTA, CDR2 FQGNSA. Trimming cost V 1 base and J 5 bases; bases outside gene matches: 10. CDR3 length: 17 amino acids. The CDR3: CASSLVILAGGVHEQYF. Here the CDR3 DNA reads TGTGCCAGCAGCTTAGTTATCCTAGCGGGGGGCGTCCACGAGCAGTACTTC.

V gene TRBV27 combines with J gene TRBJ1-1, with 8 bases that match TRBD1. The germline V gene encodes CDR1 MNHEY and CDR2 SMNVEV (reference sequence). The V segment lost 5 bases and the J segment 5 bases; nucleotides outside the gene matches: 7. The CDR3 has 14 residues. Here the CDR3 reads CASSTWTGRTEAFF. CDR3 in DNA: TGTGCCAGCAGTACTTGGACAGGGAGGACTGAAGCTTTCTTT.

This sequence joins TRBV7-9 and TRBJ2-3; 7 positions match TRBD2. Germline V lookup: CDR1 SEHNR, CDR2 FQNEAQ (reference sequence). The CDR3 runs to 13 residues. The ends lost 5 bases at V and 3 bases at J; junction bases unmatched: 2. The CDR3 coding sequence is TGTGCCAGCAGCCGGGGAGGGACAGATACGCAGTATTTT. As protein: CASSRGGTDTQYF. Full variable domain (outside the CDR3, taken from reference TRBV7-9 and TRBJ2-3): DTGVSQNPRHKITKRGQNVTFRCDPISEHNRLYWYRQTLGQGPEFLTYFQNEAQLEKSRLLSDRFSAERPKGSFSTLEIQRTEQGDSAMYLCASSRGGTDTQYFGPGTRLTVL.

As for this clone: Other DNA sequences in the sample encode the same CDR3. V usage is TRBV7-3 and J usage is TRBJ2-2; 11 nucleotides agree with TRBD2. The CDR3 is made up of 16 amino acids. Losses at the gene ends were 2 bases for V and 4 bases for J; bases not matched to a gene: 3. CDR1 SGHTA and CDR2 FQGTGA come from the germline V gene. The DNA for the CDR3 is TGTGCCAGCAGCTTAGGACTAGCGGGTGGCACCGGGGAGCTGTTTTTT. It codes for CASSLGLAGGTGELFF.